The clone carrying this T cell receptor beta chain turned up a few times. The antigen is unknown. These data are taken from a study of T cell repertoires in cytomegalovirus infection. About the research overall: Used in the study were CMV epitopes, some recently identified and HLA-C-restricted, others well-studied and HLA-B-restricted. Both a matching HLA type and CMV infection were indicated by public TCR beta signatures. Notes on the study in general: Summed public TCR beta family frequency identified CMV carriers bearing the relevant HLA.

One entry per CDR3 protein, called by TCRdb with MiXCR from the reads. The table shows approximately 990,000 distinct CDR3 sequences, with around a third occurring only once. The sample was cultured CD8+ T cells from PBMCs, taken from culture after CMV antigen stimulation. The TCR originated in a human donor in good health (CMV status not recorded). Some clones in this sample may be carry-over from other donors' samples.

The CDR3 protein is CASSLYNSYEQYF. The CDR3 region has the DNA TGTGCCAGCAGCTTATATAACTCCTACGAGCAGTACTTC. The V gene is TRBV11-3, the J gene TRBJ2-7; no clear D gene. Trimming shortened V by 2 bases and J by 0 bases, and 5 bases separated the two germline ends. This CDR3 is built from 13 residues. Per germline, CDR1 SGHNT and CDR2 YENEEA.